A selection of T cell receptor beta chains follows, all from one sample in a study of response to subunit inactivated influenza vaccine. From the RT-PCR reads, TCRdb called clonotypes with MiXCR, one entry per CDR3 protein. The sample lists some 550,000 distinct CDR3 sequences, around 21% seen once, with around 2.8% in the top ten. These data were also filed under a second study, of T cells expressing NK-cell markers.

Sequences were derived from CD4+ T cells sorted from PBMCs, sampled about 12 days after vaccination. All receptors come from a man in his fifties or sixties who received an inactivated influenza vaccine. Both conserved end residues are part of each CDR3. The order of the fields is V gene, D gene, clone size, J gene, CDR3 protein, CDR3 DNA. The D gene is left open where the match is weak. A row's size may be missing; if present it is once, few, many or a size class.

V gene: TRBV9; D gene: TRBD1; clone size: .; J gene: TRBJ1-6; CDR3 protein: CASSIGQGGNSPLHF; CDR3 DNA: TGTGCCAGCAGCATCGGACAGGGGGGTAATTCACCCCTCCACTTT
V gene: TRBV12-3/TRBV12-4; D gene: .; clone size: few; J gene: TRBJ1-3; CDR3 protein: CASRSFGTYGNTIYF; CDR3 DNA: TGTGCCAGCAGGTCCTTCGGGACATATGGAAACACCATATATTTT
V gene: TRBV20-1; D gene: TRBD2; clone size: few; J gene: TRBJ2-5; CDR3 protein: CSVTSGGPEETQYF; CDR3 DNA: TGCAGTGTGACTAGCGGGGGGCCAGAAGAGACCCAGTACTTC
V gene: TRBV30; D gene: TRBD1; clone size: .; J gene: TRBJ1-2; CDR3 protein: CAWSRGQGFYGYTF; CDR3 DNA: TGTGCCTGGAGTAGGGGACAGGGGTTCTATGGCTACACCTTC
V gene: TRBV10-3; D gene: .; clone size: few; J gene: TRBJ1-4; CDR3 protein: CAISATGQKLFF; CDR3 DNA: TGTGCCATCAGTGCCACTGGACAAAAACTGTTTTTT
V gene: TRBV7-2; D gene: TRBD1; clone size: .; J gene: TRBJ2-7; CDR3 protein: CASSWLGQGSYEQYF; CDR3 DNA: TGTGCCAGCAGCTGGCTGGGACAGGGATCCTACGAGCAGTACTTC
V gene: TRBV6-4; D gene: .; clone size: .; J gene: TRBJ2-4; CDR3 protein: CASSQSRGSDIQYF; CDR3 DNA: TGTGCCAGCAGTCAAAGCAGGGGAAGCGACATTCAGTACTTC
V gene: TRBV20-1; D gene: TRBD2; clone size: .; J gene: TRBJ2-5; CDR3 protein: CSASEAGGQETQYF; CDR3 DNA: TGCAGTGCTAGTGAGGCGGGGGGCCAAGAGACCCAGTACTTC
V gene: TRBV5-1; D gene: .; clone size: .; J gene: TRBJ2-7; CDR3 protein: CASSLSPFYEQYF; CDR3 DNA: TGCGCCAGCAGCTTGAGTCCTTTCTACGAGCAGTACTTC
V gene: TRBV5-1; D gene: .; clone size: .; J gene: TRBJ2-7; CDR3 protein: CASSPERGTGPNSYEQYF; CDR3 DNA: TGCGCCAGCAGCCCGGAGCGGGGTACAGGGCCTAACTCCTACGAGCAGTACTTC
V gene: TRBV3-1; D gene: .; clone size: few; J gene: TRBJ2-4; CDR3 protein: CASSPGGRAVKNIQYF; CDR3 DNA: TGTGCCAGCAGCCCAGGCGGCAGAGCAGTCAAAAACATTCAGTACTTC
V gene: TRBV4-2; D gene: .; clone size: .; J gene: TRBJ2-2; CDR3 protein: CASSQNGGLATGELFF; CDR3 DNA: TGTGCCAGCAGCCAAAACGGGGGGCTGGCCACCGGGGAGCTGTTTTTT
V gene: TRBV7-2; D gene: .; clone size: .; J gene: TRBJ2-7; CDR3 protein: CASSLGPSEVYEQYF; CDR3 DNA: TGTGCCAGCAGCTTAGGGCCTAGCGAGGTATACGAGCAGTACTTC
V gene: TRBV4-2; D gene: .; clone size: .; J gene: TRBJ2-7; CDR3 protein: CASGNRDEQYF; CDR3 DNA: TGTGCCAGCGGAAACAGGGACGAGCAGTACTTC
V gene: TRBV25-1; D gene: .; clone size: .; J gene: TRBJ2-6; CDR3 protein: CASSGGFRPGANVLTF; CDR3 DNA: TGTGCCAGCAGTGGAGGTTTTCGTCCTGGGGCCAACGTCCTGACTTTC
V gene: TRBV20-1; D gene: .; clone size: .; J gene: TRBJ1-1; CDR3 protein: CSARGGAGAFF; CDR3 DNA: TGCAGTGCTAGAGGCGGGGCCGGCGCTTTCTTT
V gene: TRBV7-2; D gene: .; clone size: few; J gene: TRBJ1-5; CDR3 protein: CASSQTWGRYQPQHF; CDR3 DNA: TGTGCCAGCAGCCAGACATGGGGGAGGTATCAGCCCCAGCATTTT
V gene: TRBV7-2; D gene: .; clone size: few; J gene: TRBJ1-1; CDR3 protein: CASSFGQGRTEAFF; CDR3 DNA: TGTGCCAGCAGCTTCGGTCAGGGGAGGACTGAAGCTTTCTTT
V gene: TRBV11-2; D gene: TRBD1; clone size: few; J gene: TRBJ2-1; CDR3 protein: CASSSIPRTGGAYNEQFF; CDR3 DNA: TGTGCCAGCAGCTCAATCCCTAGGACAGGGGGCGCCTACAATGAGCAGTTCTTC
V gene: TRBV6-1; D gene: .; clone size: few; J gene: TRBJ1-4; CDR3 protein: CASRMGGDNEKLFF; CDR3 DNA: TGTGCCAGCAGAATGGGGGGGGATAATGAAAAACTGTTTTTT
V gene: TRBV5-1; D gene: .; clone size: few; J gene: TRBJ1-5; CDR3 protein: CASSLGGVAGQPQHF; CDR3 DNA: TGCGCCAGCAGCCTGGGCGGGGTAGCGGGTCAGCCCCAGCATTTT
V gene: TRBV7-2; D gene: .; clone size: .; J gene: TRBJ1-5; CDR3 protein: CASSFIGSLEPQHF; CDR3 DNA: TGTGCCAGCAGCTTTATTGGGAGTTTGGAGCCCCAGCATTTT